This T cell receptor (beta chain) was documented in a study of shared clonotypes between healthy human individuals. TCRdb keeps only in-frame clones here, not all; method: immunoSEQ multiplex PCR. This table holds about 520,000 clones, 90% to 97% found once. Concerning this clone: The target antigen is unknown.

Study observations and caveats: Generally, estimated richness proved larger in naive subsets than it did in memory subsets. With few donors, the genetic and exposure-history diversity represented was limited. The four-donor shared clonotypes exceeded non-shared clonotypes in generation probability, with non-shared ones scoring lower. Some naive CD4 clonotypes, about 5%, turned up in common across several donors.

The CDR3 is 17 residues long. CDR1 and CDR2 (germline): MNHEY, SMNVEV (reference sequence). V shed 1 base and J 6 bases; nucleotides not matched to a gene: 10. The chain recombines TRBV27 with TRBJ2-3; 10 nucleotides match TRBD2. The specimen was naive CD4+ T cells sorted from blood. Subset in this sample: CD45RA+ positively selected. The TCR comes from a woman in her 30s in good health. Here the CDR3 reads CASSLFFLAGDSDTQYF. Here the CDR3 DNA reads TGTGCCAGCAGTTTATTCTTCCTAGCGGGAGACAGTGATACGCAGTATTTT.